These 7 T cell receptor beta chains share one sample of origin, sequenced in a study of T cells after posttransplantation cyclophosphamide. Generated by immunoSEQ multiplex PCR, the TCRdb table keeps only in-frame clones and is missing some. In the table there are 21,000 or so clones, roughly 98% of which are singletons. The source material was naive CD8+ T cells sorted from PBMCs. The receptors here all came from a man aged 35 to 55 in good health, CMV-negative, and a related stem cell transplant donor.

CDR3 sequence: CASSVGRLTEAFF. The CDR3 bases are TGTGCCAGCAGCGTAGGGAGGCTCACTGAAGCTTTCTTT. This chain links TRBV9 with TRBJ1-1; no clear D gene. Germline V gene lookup returns CDR1 SGDLS and CDR2 YYNGEE. Trimming removed 0 bases from V and 4 bases from J, with 7 bases in between. The CDR3 has 13 residues.

The CDR3 DNA follows: TGCAGCGTACGAGACTACAATGAGCAGTTCTTC. Encoded protein: CSVRDYNEQFF. The chain has TRBV29-1 and TRBJ2-1; D not resolved. CDR1 and CDR2 (germline): SQVTM, ANQGSEA. The CDR3 covers 11 residues. V was trimmed by 6 bases and J by 3 bases, leaving 6 bases between them.

V usage is TRBV28 and J usage is TRBJ2-1; 10 nucleotides match TRBD2. Germline values: CDR1 MDHEN, CDR2 SYDVKM. The CDR3 consists of 16 residues. The V and J ends lost 3 bases and 7 bases, in that order; junction bases with no gene match: 9. The CDR3 here is CASSLDRLAGQNEQFF. The CDR3 DNA sequence: TGTGCCAGCAGTTTGGACAGACTAGCGGGTCAAAATGAGCAGTTCTTC.

V usage is TRBV5-1 and J usage is TRBJ1-2, with 7 bases matching TRBD1. With 4 bases clipped from V and 3 bases from J, the junction kept 12 bases outside the gene matches. The CDR3 runs to 16 residues. The germline V gene encodes CDR1 SGHRS and CDR2 YFSETQ. CDR3 nucleotide sequence: TGCGCCAGCAGCCAATCTCGCTCGACAGGGCACTATGGCTACACCTTC. Translating it yields CASSQSRSTGHYGYTF.

V gene TRBV4-1 combines with J gene TRBJ1-2; 7 nucleotides line up with TRBD1. The V segment lost 1 base and the J segment 4 bases; nucleotides outside the gene matches: 0. The CDR3 has 13 amino acids. In germline, CDR1 is MGHRA, CDR2 YSYEKL. CDR3 nucleotide sequence: TGCGCCAGCAGCCAAGGGGACAGCTATGGCTACACCTTC. Encoded protein: CASSQGDSYGYTF.

This chain connects TRBV18 to TRBJ2-5; D gene uncertain. The germline gives CDR1 KGHSH, CDR2 LQKENI. The CDR3 extends over 14 amino acids. The ends were cut back, 4 bases at V and 1 base at J, with 10 bases in the middle. The chain's CDR3 is CASSLVSGQETQYF. CDR3 DNA: TGTGCCAGCTCACTGGTCTCCGGCCAAGAGACCCAGTACTTC. Full variable domain (rest looked up from reference TRBV18 and TRBJ2-5): NAGVMQNPRHLVRRRGQEARLRCSPMKGHSHVYWYRQLPEEGLKFMVYLQKENIIDESGMPKERFSAEFPKEGPSILRIQQVVRGDSAAYFCASSLVSGQETQYFGPGTRLLVL.

The rearrangement links TRBV27 to TRBJ1-2; a possible D gene is TRBD1 (5 bases). V was trimmed by 0 bases and J by 0 bases, leaving 11 bases between them. CDR3 length: 16 amino acids. Germline CDR1 reads MNHEY; CDR2 reads SMNVEV (reference sequence). The CDR3 sequence: CASSLSTGGPNYGYTF. For the CDR3, the DNA is TGTGCCAGCAGTTTATCAACCGGGGGTCCTAACTATGGCTACACCTTC.